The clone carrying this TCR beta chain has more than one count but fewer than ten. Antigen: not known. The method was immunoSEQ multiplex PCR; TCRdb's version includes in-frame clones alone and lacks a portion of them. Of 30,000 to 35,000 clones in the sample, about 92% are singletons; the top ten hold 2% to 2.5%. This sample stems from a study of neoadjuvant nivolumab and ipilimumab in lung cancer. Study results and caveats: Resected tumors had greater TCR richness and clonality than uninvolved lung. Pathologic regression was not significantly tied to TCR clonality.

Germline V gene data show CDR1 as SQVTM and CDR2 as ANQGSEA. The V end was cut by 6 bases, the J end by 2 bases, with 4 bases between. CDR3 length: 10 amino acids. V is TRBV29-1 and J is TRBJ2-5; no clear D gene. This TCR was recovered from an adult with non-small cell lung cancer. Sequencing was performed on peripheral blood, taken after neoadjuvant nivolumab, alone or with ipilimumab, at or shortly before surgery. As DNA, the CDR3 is TGCAGCGTAGCGCAAGAGACCCAGTACTTC. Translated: CSVAQETQYF.